Listed here are 25 T cell receptor beta chains from one sample, sequenced in a study of blood T cell repertoires in COVID-19. TCRdb's table, derived via immunoSEQ multiplex PCR, lists solely in-frame clones and lacks some. The repertoire holds about 340,000 clones, with 91% as singletons. The sample consisted of peripheral blood. These receptors originate from a woman between 18 and 29 years old who had recovered from COVID-19.

This chain joins TRBV6-5 and TRBJ2-5, with D perhaps matching TRBD2 (6 bases). CDR3 length: 11 residues. The V end lost 6 bases, the J end lost 4 bases, and 6 bases lay between the germline ends. Germline loops: CDR1 MNHEY, CDR2 SVGAGI. CDR3 DNA sequence: TGTGCCAGCAGGGAGGGAGAGACCCAGTACTTC. Protein sequence: CASREGETQYF.

The chain carries TRBV6-2 or TRBV6-3 and TRBJ2-1, with TRBD2 matching 11 bases. CDR3 length equals 16 residues. The V gene's germline CDR1 is MNHEY and CDR2 SVGEGT. V was pared by 4 bases and J by 7 bases, with 9 bases of the junction left unmatched. CDR3 residues: CASSFSGRARGNEQFF. In DNA, the CDR3 is TGTGCCAGCAGTTTTAGCGGGAGGGCGAGAGGGAATGAGCAGTTCTTC.

The sample holds one count of this clone. The chain uses TRBV14 and TRBJ2-1; D is perhaps TRBD2 (5 bases). V lost 1 base and J 5 bases, leaving 21 bases between the germline ends. Germline V gene lookup returns CDR1 SGHDN and CDR2 FVKESK. There are 18 residues in the CDR3. DNA for the CDR3: TGTGCCAGCAGCCAAGTTGGACTCCAGTGGGGTGATAACAATGAGCAGTTCTTC. Its protein is CASSQVGLQWGDNNEQFF. The variable domain in full, with the rest retrieved from reference TRBV14 and TRBJ2-1, is EAGVTQFPSHSVIEKGQTVTLRCDPISGHDNLYWYRRVMGKEIKFLLHFVKESKQDESGMPNNRFLAERTGGTYSTLKVQPAELEDSGVYFCASSQVGLQWGDNNEQFFGPGTRLTVL.

The chain carries TRBV11-2 and TRBJ1-1; D gene unclear. V shed 1 base and J shed 1 base, with 7 bases lying between them. Germline CDR1 and CDR2: SGHAT and FQNNGV. The CDR3 spans 14 residues. Here the CDR3 DNA reads TGTGCCAGCAGCTTAGTATCGAGGAACACTGAAGCTTTCTTT. Translated, it gives CASSLVSRNTEAFF. The variable domain in full, with the rest retrieved from reference TRBV11-2 and TRBJ1-1, is EAGVAQSPRYKIIEKRQSVAFWCNPISGHATLYWYQQILGQGPKLLIQFQNNGVVDDSQLPKDRFSAERLKGVDSTLKIQPAKLEDSAVYLCASSLVSRNTEAFFGQGTRLTVV.

The rearrangement uses TRBV11-2 and TRBJ1-3; D might be TRBD1 (6 bases). Germline-derived CDR1 and CDR2 are SGHAT and FQNNGV. With 0 bases removed from V and 4 bases from J, the gap between germline ends came to 16 bases. CDR3 length: 17 amino acids. DNA for the CDR3: TGTGCCAGCAGCTTAGACCAGGGAACAGGGTACGGAAACACCATATATTTT. It codes for CASSLDQGTGYGNTIYF.

This chain joins TRBV7-9 and TRBJ1-1, with TRBD1 as a possible D gene (5 bases). Germline V gene sequence: CDR1 SEHNR, CDR2 FQNEAQ (reference sequence). V was pared by 3 bases and J by 4 bases, with 12 bases between. This CDR3 comprises 14 residues. CDR3 amino acids: CASSLGGLGTEAFF. CDR3 sequence (DNA): TGTGCCAGCAGCTTGGGGGGTCTAGGCACTGAAGCTTTCTTT.

This clone was seen a handful of times. The V gene is TRBV11-3, the J gene TRBJ2-1; possible D gene TRBD1, 6 bases. The germline V gene has CDR1 SGHNT and CDR2 YENEEA. V was cut by 8 bases and J by 4 bases, with 21 bases left in between. CDR3 length: 16 residues. CDR3 region: CASSPLGALSYNEQFF. In DNA, the CDR3 is TGTGCCAGCTCCCCGTTGGGGGCGTTGTCTTACAATGAGCAGTTCTTC.

This sequence joins TRBV11-3 and TRBJ2-2; D perhaps matches TRBD2 (5 bases). V dropped 1 base and J dropped 1 base, with 10 bases sitting between them. The CDR3 extends over 16 amino acids. Germline lookup yields CDR1 SGHNT and CDR2 YENEEA. The CDR3 sequence: CASSLGAALNTGELFF. DNA of the CDR3: TGTGCCAGCAGCTTAGGAGCGGCATTGAACACCGGGGAGCTGTTTTTT. Based on the CDR3 plus reference TRBV11-3 and TRBJ2-2, the full variable domain is EAGVVQSPRYKIIEKKQPVAFWCNPISGHNTLYWYLQNLGQGPELLIRYENEEAVDDSQLPKDRFSAERLKGVDSTLKIQPAELGDSAVYLCASSLGAALNTGELFFGEGSRLTVL.

The CDR3 coding sequence is TGTGCCAGCAGTCGTGAGCGGGAAGAGACCCAGTACTTC. Its translation: CASSREREETQYF. This sequence joins TRBV6-5 and TRBJ2-5; D may be TRBD2 (6 bases). The germline gives CDR1 MNHEY, CDR2 SVGAGI. The CDR3 has 13 amino acids. V was clipped by 5 bases and J by 3 bases, with 10 bases between them.

The rearrangement links TRBV7-9 to TRBJ1-3; D unresolved. With 1 base removed from V and 9 bases from J, the gap between germline ends came to 7 bases. The V gene's germline CDR1 is SEHNR and CDR2 FQNEAQ (reference sequence). The CDR3 runs to 12 residues. Written as DNA, the CDR3 is TGTGCCAGCAGCTTAGTTATGGCCACCATATATTTT. As protein: CASSLVMATIYF.

V and J are TRBV6-2 or TRBV6-3 and TRBJ2-4; D not resolved. CDR1 MNHEY and CDR2 SVGEGT come from the germline V gene. This CDR3 region has 13 residues. V gave up 4 bases and J gave up 12 bases, with 16 bases separating them. The CDR3 spells CASSFNYPETQYF. CDR3 DNA sequence: TGTGCCAGCAGTTTTAACTACCCCGAGACTCAGTACTTC.

The chain couples TRBV6-6 to TRBJ2-3, with 7 bases fitting TRBD1. The J segment lost 0 bases and the V segment lost 5 bases, leaving 5 bases of the junction unmatched. CDR3 length equals 15 residues. Germline V CDR1 and CDR2: MNHNY, SVGAGI (reference sequence). The CDR3 DNA reads TGTGCCAGCAGTCTACAGGGGAGTAGCACAGATACGCAGTATTTT. Translation gives CASSLQGSSTDTQYF.

This sequence joins TRBV25-1 and TRBJ2-1; TRBD1 agrees at 8 bases. The CDR3 has 15 amino acids. CDR1 is MGHDK, CDR2 SYGVNS, per germline. Trimming cost V 7 bases and J 3 bases; bases outside gene matches: 8. CDR3 nucleotides: TGTGCCAGCACCGAGGACAGGGCTAACTACAATGAGCAGTTCTTC. Protein product: CASTEDRANYNEQFF.

This chain links TRBV6-6 with TRBJ2-7; 7 bases are a match to TRBD1. The CDR3 sequence is 13 residues long. CDR1 is MNHNY and CDR2 is SVGAGI in the germline V gene (reference sequence). V shed 7 bases, J shed 7 bases, and the junction held 10 bases outside the gene matches. The chain's CDR3 is CASINRDSSEQYV. CDR3 nucleotide sequence: TGTGCCAGCATCAACCGGGACAGTAGTGAGCAGTACGTC.

The gene calls are TRBV2 and TRBJ2-5, with 14 bases identical to TRBD2. The CDR3 covers 18 residues. J lost 5 bases, V lost 6 bases, and 14 bases had no gene match. Per the germline V gene, CDR1 is SNHLY and CDR2 is FYNNEI. CDR3 nucleotide sequence: TGTGCCAGCAGCGGCCTAACATGGACTAGCGGGAGGAGGGAGACCCAGTACTTC. Its protein is CASSGLTWTSGRRETQYF.

The rearrangement joins TRBV5-5 to TRBJ2-7; 7 bases line up with TRBD2. After removal of 1 base from V and 0 bases from J, the junction contained 7 bases not matched to a gene. CDR1 SGHKS and CDR2 YYEKEE come from the germline V gene (reference sequence). The CDR3 totals 16 residues. The CDR3, as DNA: TGTGCCAGCAGCTTGTGGAGCGGGGCCCCCTCCTACGAGCAGTACGTC. This sequence encodes CASSLWSGAPSYEQYV.

The rearrangement joins TRBV7-2 to TRBJ1-1; D gene unclear. The CDR3 covers 14 residues. Germline V CDR1 and CDR2: SGHTA, FQGNSA. Deletions cut 1 base from V and 6 bases from J, with 12 bases between. Here the CDR3 reads CASSLGRLFSEAFF. DNA for the CDR3: TGTGCCAGCAGCTTAGGCAGGCTATTCTCTGAAGCTTTCTTT.

The rearrangement links TRBV2 to TRBJ2-2; D perhaps matches TRBD1 (7 bases). Trimming left V 7 bases short and J 6 bases short, with 12 bases between. The CDR3 is 13 residues long. The V gene's germline CDR1 is SNHLY and CDR2 FYNNEI. As DNA, the CDR3 is TGTGCCAGCACTGTCAGGGGGGCCGGGGAGCTGTTTTTT. Translated, it gives CASTVRGAGELFF.

The chain links TRBV5-1 to TRBJ1-1; D is possibly TRBD1 (6 bases). Germline V lookup: CDR1 SGHRS, CDR2 YFSETQ. V gave up 1 base and J gave up 6 bases, with 10 bases separating them. The CDR3 extends over 13 amino acids. CDR3 loop: CASSLQGPSEAFF. The CDR3 DNA follows: TGCGCCAGCAGCTTGCAGGGGCCATCTGAAGCTTTCTTT.

V is TRBV11-2 and J is TRBJ2-3; D is uncertain. The CDR3 length is 15 residues. Germline V gene lookup returns CDR1 SGHAT and CDR2 FQNNGV. V was trimmed by 5 bases and J by 5 bases, leaving 17 bases between them. Written as DNA, the CDR3 is TGTGCCAGCAGCCTACGCCTCCGAACCCTAGATACGCAGTATTTT. It codes for CASSLRLRTLDTQYF.

V is TRBV19 and J is TRBJ1-5; D gene unclear. V lost 9 bases, J lost 0 bases, and 12 bases lay in between. Germline CDR1 is LNHDA and CDR2 is SQIVND (reference sequence). CDR3 length equals 14 residues. The CDR3 DNA sequence: TGTGCCAGCTCGAGGGCCCATAGCAATCAGCCCCAGCATTTT. As protein: CASSRAHSNQPQHF.

This chain links TRBV3-1 (or the pseudogene TRBV3-2) with TRBJ2-1, with 10 bases identical to TRBD2. Germline-derived CDR1 and CDR2 are LGHDT and YNNKEL (reference sequence). This CDR3 is built from 22 residues. J gave up 6 bases and V 0 bases, and 23 bases lay outside the gene matches. The CDR3 DNA is TGTGCCAGCAGCCAAGATCTGGTAATTGGAAGCGGGAGGGCATTGTCCCGCAATGAGCAGTTCTTC. Encoded protein: CASSQDLVIGSGRALSRNEQFF.

V usage is TRBV7-8 and J usage is TRBJ1-2, with 9 bases fitting TRBD1. The V gene's germline CDR1 is SGHVS and CDR2 FQNEAQ. Trimming at V came to 2 bases and at J to 6 bases, leaving 4 bases not matched to a gene. There are 14 residues in the CDR3. CDR3 sequence reads: CASSLLQGADGYTF. The CDR3 DNA reads TGTGCCAGCAGCTTATTACAGGGGGCGGATGGCTACACCTTC.

The rearrangement joins TRBV3-1 (or the pseudogene TRBV3-2) to TRBJ2-5; 7 nucleotides match TRBD1. This CDR3 has 16 amino acids. The germline CDR1 and CDR2 sequences are LGHDT and YNNKEL (reference sequence). Trimming removed 3 bases from V and 5 bases from J; junction bases left unmatched: 12. The CDR3 DNA is TGTGCCAGCAGCCAGCGAGACAGGGCCGGGAAGGAGACCCAGTACTTC. Its protein is CASSQRDRAGKETQYF.

This clone was observed once. The chain carries TRBV27 and TRBJ2-1; possible D gene TRBD2, 5 bases. The CDR3 has 15 residues. Germline CDR1 and CDR2: MNHEY and SMNVEV (reference sequence). The V gene lost 6 bases and the J gene lost 0 bases, with 12 bases spanning the gap. The CDR3 sequence is CASRQTSLSYNEQFF. CDR3 nucleotides: TGTGCCAGCAGACAAACTAGTCTCTCCTACAATGAGCAGTTCTTC.